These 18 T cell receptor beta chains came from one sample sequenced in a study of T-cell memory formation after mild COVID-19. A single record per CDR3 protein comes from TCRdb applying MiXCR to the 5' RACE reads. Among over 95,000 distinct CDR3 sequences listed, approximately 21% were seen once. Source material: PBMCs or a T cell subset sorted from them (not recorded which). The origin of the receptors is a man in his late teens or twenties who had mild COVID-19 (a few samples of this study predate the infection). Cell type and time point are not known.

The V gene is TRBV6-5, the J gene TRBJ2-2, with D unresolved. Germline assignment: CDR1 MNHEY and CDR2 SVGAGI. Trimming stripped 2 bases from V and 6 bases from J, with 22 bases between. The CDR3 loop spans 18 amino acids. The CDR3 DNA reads TGTGCCAGCAGTTACGGAAGGATGGGCGCCGTATGGCCCGGGGAGCTGTTTTTT. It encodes CASSYGRMGAVWPGELFF.

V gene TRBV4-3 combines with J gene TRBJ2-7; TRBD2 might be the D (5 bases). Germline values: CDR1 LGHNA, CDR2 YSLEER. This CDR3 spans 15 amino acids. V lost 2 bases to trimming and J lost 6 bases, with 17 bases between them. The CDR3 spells CASSQHSHLGGEQYF. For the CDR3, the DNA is TGCGCCAGCAGCCAACACTCTCACTTAGGAGGCGAGCAGTACTTC.

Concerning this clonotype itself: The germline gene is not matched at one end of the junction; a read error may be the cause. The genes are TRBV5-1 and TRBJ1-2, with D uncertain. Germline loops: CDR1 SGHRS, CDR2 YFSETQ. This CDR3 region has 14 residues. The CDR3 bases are TGCGCCAGCGGCTTGGCTCCGGGCTACTATGGCTACACCTTC. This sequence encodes CASGLAPGYYGYTF. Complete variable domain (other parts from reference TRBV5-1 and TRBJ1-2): KAGVTQTPRYLIKTRGQQVTLSCSPISGHRSVSWYQQTPGQGLQFLFEYFSETQRNKGNFPGRFSGRQFSNSRSEMNVSTLELGDSALYLCASGLAPGYYGYTFGSGTRLTVV.

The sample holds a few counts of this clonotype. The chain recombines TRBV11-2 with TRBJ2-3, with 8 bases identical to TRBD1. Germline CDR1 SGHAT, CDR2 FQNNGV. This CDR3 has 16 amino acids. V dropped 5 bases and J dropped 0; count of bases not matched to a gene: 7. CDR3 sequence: CASSPGTGPSTDTQYF. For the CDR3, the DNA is TGTGCCAGCAGCCCAGGGACAGGTCCTAGCACAGATACGCAGTATTTT.

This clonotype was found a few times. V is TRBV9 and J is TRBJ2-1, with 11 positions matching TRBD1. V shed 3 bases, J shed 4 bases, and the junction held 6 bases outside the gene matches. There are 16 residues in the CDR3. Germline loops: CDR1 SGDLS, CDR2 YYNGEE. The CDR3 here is CASSDWTGGEYNEQFF. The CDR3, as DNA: TGTGCCAGCAGCGATTGGACAGGGGGCGAGTACAATGAGCAGTTCTTC.

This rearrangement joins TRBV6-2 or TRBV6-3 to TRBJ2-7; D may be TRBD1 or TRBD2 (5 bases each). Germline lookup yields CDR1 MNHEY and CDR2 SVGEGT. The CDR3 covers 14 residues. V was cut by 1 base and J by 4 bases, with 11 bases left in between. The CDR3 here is CASSYFGTPYEQYF. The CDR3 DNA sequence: TGTGCCAGCAGTTACTTTGGGACCCCGTACGAGCAGTACTTC.

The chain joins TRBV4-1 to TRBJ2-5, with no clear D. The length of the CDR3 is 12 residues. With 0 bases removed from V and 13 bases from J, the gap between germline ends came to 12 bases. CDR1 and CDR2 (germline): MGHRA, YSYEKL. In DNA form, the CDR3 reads TGCGCCAGCAGCCAAGATCTCCTTAGGCTGTACTTC. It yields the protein CASSQDLLRLYF.

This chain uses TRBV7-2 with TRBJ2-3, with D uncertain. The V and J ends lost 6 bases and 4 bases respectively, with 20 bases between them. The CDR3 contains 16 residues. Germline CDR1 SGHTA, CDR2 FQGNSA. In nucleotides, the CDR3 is TGTGCCAGCAGGTCTCGGCCCGAGAATCCCCCAGATACGCAGTATTTT. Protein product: CASRSRPENPPDTQYF.

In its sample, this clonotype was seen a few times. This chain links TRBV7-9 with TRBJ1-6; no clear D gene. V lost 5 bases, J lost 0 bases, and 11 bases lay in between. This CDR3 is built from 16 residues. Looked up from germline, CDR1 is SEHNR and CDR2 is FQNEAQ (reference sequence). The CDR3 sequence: CASSKVGSSYNSPLHF. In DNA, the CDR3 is TGTGCCAGCAGCAAAGTGGGGAGCTCCTATAATTCACCCCTCCACTTT.

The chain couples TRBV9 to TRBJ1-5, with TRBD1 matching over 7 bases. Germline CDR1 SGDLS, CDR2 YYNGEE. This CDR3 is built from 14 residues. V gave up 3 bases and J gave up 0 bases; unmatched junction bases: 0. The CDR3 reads CASSGQGSNQPQHF. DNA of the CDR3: TGTGCCAGCAGCGGACAGGGTAGCAATCAGCCCCAGCATTTT.

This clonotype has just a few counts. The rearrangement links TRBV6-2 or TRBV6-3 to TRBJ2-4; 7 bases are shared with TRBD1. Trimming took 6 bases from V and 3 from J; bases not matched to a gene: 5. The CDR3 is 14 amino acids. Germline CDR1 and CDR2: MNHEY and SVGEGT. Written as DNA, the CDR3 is TGTGCCAGCAGGAGGGGGCCGGTCAAAAACATTCAGTACTTC. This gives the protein CASRRGPVKNIQYF.

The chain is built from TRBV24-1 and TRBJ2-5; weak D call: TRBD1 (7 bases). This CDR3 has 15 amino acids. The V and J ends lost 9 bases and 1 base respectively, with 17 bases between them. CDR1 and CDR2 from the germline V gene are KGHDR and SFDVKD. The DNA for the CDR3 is TGTGCCACCGGGGGGCCTCGGGACAGCCAAGAGACCCAGTACTTC. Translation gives CATGGPRDSQETQYF.

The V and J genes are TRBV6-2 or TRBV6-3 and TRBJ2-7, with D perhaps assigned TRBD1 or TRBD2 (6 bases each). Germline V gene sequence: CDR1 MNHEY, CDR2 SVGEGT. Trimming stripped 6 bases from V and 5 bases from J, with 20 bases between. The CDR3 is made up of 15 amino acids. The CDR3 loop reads CASSLVDGGVDEQYV. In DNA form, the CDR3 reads TGTGCCAGCAGCCTTGTCGACGGGGGCGTCGACGAGCAGTACGTC.

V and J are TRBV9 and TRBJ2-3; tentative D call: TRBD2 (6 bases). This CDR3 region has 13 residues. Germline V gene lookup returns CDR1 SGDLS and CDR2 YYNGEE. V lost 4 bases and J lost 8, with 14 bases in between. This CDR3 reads CASSPGPGGTQYF. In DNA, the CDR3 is TGTGCCAGCAGCCCGGGCCCCGGGGGTACGCAGTATTTT.

CDR3: CSVEDRVLAEQYF. CDR3 nucleotide sequence: TGCAGCGTTGAGGACAGGGTCCTTGCCGAGCAGTACTTC. The chain recombines TRBV29-1 with TRBJ2-7; 8 bases agree with TRBD1. Germline CDR1 and CDR2: SQVTM and ANQGSEA. With 3 bases clipped from V and 6 bases from J, the junction kept 7 bases outside the gene matches. CDR3 length: 13 amino acids.

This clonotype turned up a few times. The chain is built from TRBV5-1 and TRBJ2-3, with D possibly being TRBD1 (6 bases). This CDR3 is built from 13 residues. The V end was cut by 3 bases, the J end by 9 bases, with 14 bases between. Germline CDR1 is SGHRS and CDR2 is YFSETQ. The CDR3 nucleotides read TGCGCCAGCAGCTCGAGGACAGACCCGACGCAGTATTTT. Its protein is CASSSRTDPTQYF.

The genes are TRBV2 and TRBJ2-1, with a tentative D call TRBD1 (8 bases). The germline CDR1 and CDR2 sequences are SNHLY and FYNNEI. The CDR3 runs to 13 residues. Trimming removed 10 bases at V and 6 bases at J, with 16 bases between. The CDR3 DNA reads TGTGCCAAGGACAGGGAGGGAGGCAATGAGCAGTTCTTC. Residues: CAKDREGGNEQFF.

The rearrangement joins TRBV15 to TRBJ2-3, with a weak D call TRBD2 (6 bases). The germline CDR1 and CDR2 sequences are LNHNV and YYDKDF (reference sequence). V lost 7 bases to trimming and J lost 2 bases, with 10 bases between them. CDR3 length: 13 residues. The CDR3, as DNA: TGTGCCACCAATGCGGGGTTCACAGATACGCAGTATTTT. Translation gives CATNAGFTDTQYF. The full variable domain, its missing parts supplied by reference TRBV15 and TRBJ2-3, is DAMVIQNPRYQVTQFGKPVTLSCSQTLNHNVMYWYQQKSSQAPKLLFHYYDKDFNNEADTPDNFQSRRPNTSFCFLDIRSPGLGDTAMYLCATNAGFTDTQYFGPGTRLTVL.